The 5 T cell receptor beta chains below were found in one sample sequenced in a study of immune heterogeneity within non-small cell lung tumors. At 550 to 700 ng per sample, bulk tumor genomic DNA provided the template. From each primary tumor, several far-apart biopsies were obtained during surgery. Curative surgery was undertaken by patients, who had untreated, newly diagnosed non-small cell lung cancer. Amplification of TCR beta CDR3 was performed by multiplex PCR with 32 V and 13 J primers. MiXCR was run by TCRdb on the multiplex PCR reads, yielding one entry per CDR3 protein. The table includes a few thousand distinct CDR3 sequences, around 20% detected once. The material sequenced was lung tumor tissue. The receptors stem from a woman aged 55-69 years with non-small cell lung cancer.

The gene calls are TRBV9 and TRBJ2-2, with TRBD2 matching over 7 bases. CDR3 length: 17 residues. Looked up from germline, CDR1 is SGDLS and CDR2 is YYNGEE. The V segment lost 4 bases and the J segment 3 bases; nucleotides outside the gene matches: 12. CDR3 nucleotide sequence: TGTGCCAGCAGCTTTCTCCCGGGGAGGGTGGACACCGGGGAGCTGTTTTTT. Translation gives CASSFLPGRVDTGELFF. Together with reference TRBV9 and TRBJ2-2, the CDR3 gives the full variable domain: DSGVTQTPKHLITATGQRVTLRCSPRSGDLSVYWYQQSLDQGLQFLIQYYNGEERAKGNILERFSAQQFPDLHSELNLSSLELGDSALYFCASSFLPGRVDTGELFFGEGSRLTVL.

By share of the sample, this clonotype is medium-sized. This sequence joins TRBV18 and TRBJ2-2; D unresolved. Germline CDR1 and CDR2: KGHSH and LQKENI. The CDR3 consists of 15 residues. Trimming pared 3 bases from V and 2 bases from J, leaving 10 bases between. Written as DNA, the CDR3 is TGTGCCAGCTCACCCCTGGACCAAAACACCGGGGAGCTGTTTTTT. It encodes CASSPLDQNTGELFF.

Details on this clonotype: A much larger clonotype is one base distant, so this may be a read error. The V and J genes are TRBV10-3 and TRBJ1-2; 7 positions match TRBD1. Germline assignment: CDR1 ENHRY and CDR2 SYGVKD. J lost 7 bases, V lost 10 bases, and 12 bases had no gene match. The CDR3 length is 13 residues. The CDR3 loop is CATSIQGSLGYTF. CDR3 coding DNA: TGTGCCACGAGTATACAGGGGTCGCTTGGCTACACCTTC.

By its share, this clonotype is medium-sized. This chain links TRBV6-1 with TRBJ1-1; D gene uncertain. The CDR3 loop spans 15 amino acids. Trimming left V 3 bases short and J 5 bases short, with 16 bases between. CDR1 is MNHNS and CDR2 is SASEGT in the germline V gene. The CDR3 region is CASSESSAGKTEAFF. CDR3 bases: TGTGCCAGCAGTGAGTCCTCGGCCGGGAAAACTGAAGCTTTCTTT.

In its sample, this clonotype ranks as medium-sized. The chain joins TRBV20-1 to TRBJ2-1; no clear D. In germline, CDR1 is DFQATT, CDR2 SNEGSKA (reference sequence). V was clipped by 3 bases and J by 4 bases, with 4 bases between them. The CDR3 runs to 11 residues. In DNA, the CDR3 is TGCAGTGCTAGCTTATACAATGAGCAGTTCTTC. Translating gives CSASLYNEQFF.